The 10 T cell receptor beta chains below were found in one sample sequenced in a study of cytomegalovirus exposure and HLA in healthy donors. The PCR ran on 60 Vbeta and 13 Jbeta primers. The method was immunoSEQ multiplex PCR; TCRdb's version includes in-frame clones alone and lacks a portion of them. In the table there are about 120,000 clones, about 10% of which are singletons. Input material: PBMCs. The receptor set was obtained from a young man in good health and CMV-seronegative.

This chain uses TRBV30 with TRBJ2-7, with D hard to call. CDR3 size: 12 residues. V gave up 3 bases and J gave up 0 bases, with 6 bases separating them. In germline, CDR1 is GTSNPN, CDR2 SVGIG (reference sequence). CDR3 nucleotides: TGTGCCTGGAGCCCCTCCTCCTACGAGCAGTACTTC. Translating gives CAWSPSSYEQYF.

V and J are TRBV10-2 and TRBJ1-5; perhaps TRBD1 as D (5 bases). CDR1 WSHSY and CDR2 SAAADI come from the germline V gene. The CDR3 runs 15 residues. V lost 0 bases and J 5 bases, leaving 11 bases between the germline ends. CDR3 residues: CASSESRGWDQPQHF. CDR3 coding DNA: TGCGCCAGCAGTGAGTCGCGGGGGTGGGATCAGCCCCAGCATTTT.

In this sample, this clone turned up a few times. The CDR3 protein is CASSRGGSGGRETQYF. Written as DNA, the CDR3 is TGCGCCAGCAGCCGGGGAGGCAGCGGGGGGCGGGAGACCCAGTACTTC. The gene calls are TRBV5-1 and TRBJ2-5, with 9 bases lining up with TRBD2. Germline CDR1 and CDR2: SGHRS and YFSETQ. The CDR3 covers 16 residues. Trimming at V came to 4 bases and at J to 5 bases, leaving 12 bases not matched to a gene.

This rearrangement joins TRBV6-6 to TRBJ2-3, with TRBD1 as a possible D gene (5 bases). CDR3 length: 11 amino acids. Looked up from germline, CDR1 is MNHNY and CDR2 is SVGAGI (reference sequence). V was trimmed by 0 bases and J by 13 bases, leaving 8 bases between them. CDR3 protein: CASSYSAREYF. The CDR3, as DNA: TGTGCCAGCAGTTACTCTGCCAGGGAGTATTTT.

This clone was seen only a few times. This chain uses TRBV5-6 with TRBJ2-7; D is uncertain. V gave up 2 bases and J gave up 7 bases, with 13 bases separating them. The CDR3 consists of 13 residues. CDR1 is SGHDT and CDR2 is YYEEEE in the germline V gene. In nucleotides, the CDR3 is TGTGCCAGCAGCTTCGGTAATTTTCGGGAGCAGTACTTC. Translating gives CASSFGNFREQYF. Full variable domain (rest looked up from reference TRBV5-6 and TRBJ2-7): DAGVTQSPTHLIKTRGQQVTLRCSPKSGHDTVSWYQQALGQGPQFIFQYYEEEERQRGNFPDRFSGHQFPNYSSELNVNALLLGDSALYLCASSFGNFREQYFGPGTRLTVT.

This clone showed up just a few times. The DNA for the CDR3 is TGCGCCAGCACCCCTGTCACTAGCGGACTAGGCGAGCAGTACTTC. Its translation: CASTPVTSGLGEQYF. The chain employs TRBV5-1 and TRBJ2-7; 8 nucleotides line up with TRBD2. Germline V gene lookup returns CDR1 SGHRS and CDR2 YFSETQ. The CDR3 is 15 residues long. The junction had 14 bases not matched to a gene; V was cut back by 6 bases and J by 6 bases.

This clone has just a few counts. The chain combines TRBV6-1 with TRBJ1-5; 8 bases fit TRBD1. V lost 2 bases to trimming and J lost 4 bases; unmatched junction nucleotides: 1. There are 14 residues in the CDR3. CDR1 is MNHNS, CDR2 SASEGT, per germline. DNA for the CDR3: TGTGCCAGCAGTGAATACAGGGGGAATCAGCCCCAGCATTTT. This gives the protein CASSEYRGNQPQHF.

This chain joins TRBV7-8 and TRBJ2-3; 10 bases line up with TRBD2. Germline assignment: CDR1 SGHVS and CDR2 FQNEAQ. Trimming took 1 base from V and 4 from J; bases not matched to a gene: 5. CDR3 size: 16 residues. Here the CDR3 reads CASSLGLAGVSDTQYF. CDR3 in DNA: TGTGCCAGCAGCTTAGGCCTAGCGGGAGTATCAGATACGCAGTATTTT.

This clone was observed a few times. The chain couples TRBV25-1 to TRBJ2-7, with 9 bases identical to TRBD1. After removal of 6 bases from V and 3 bases from J, the junction contained 6 bases not matched to a gene. CDR1 and CDR2 (germline): MGHDK, SYGVNS. This CDR3 has 14 residues. The CDR3: CASRPGQGRYEQYF. CDR3 nucleotide sequence: TGTGCCAGCAGACCGGGACAGGGTCGCTACGAGCAGTACTTC.

The genes are TRBV18 and TRBJ2-1, with 9 bases fitting TRBD1. This CDR3 comprises 14 residues. Trimming removed 8 bases from V and 8 bases from J; junction bases left unmatched: 10. The germline CDR1 and CDR2 sequences are KGHSH and LQKENI. The CDR3 region is CASQGQGKRDEQFF. CDR3 sequence (DNA): TGTGCCAGCCAAGGACAGGGGAAGAGGGATGAGCAGTTCTTC. Full variable domain (remainder filled in from reference TRBV18 and TRBJ2-1): NAGVMQNPRHLVRRRGQEARLRCSPMKGHSHVYWYRQLPEEGLKFMVYLQKENIIDESGMPKERFSAEFPKEGPSILRIQQVVRGDSAAYFCASQGQGKRDEQFFGPGTRLTVL.